This T cell receptor (beta chain) comes out of a study of T-cell memory formation after mild COVID-19. This clonotype was counted between two and nine times. TCRdb passed the 5' RACE reads through MiXCR, listing each CDR3 protein once. Among some 43,000 distinct CDR3 sequences, about 6.1% were seen once, and the ten largest hold roughly 0.85%. This CDR3 has 15 residues. Trimming cost V 5 bases and J 8 bases; bases outside gene matches: 11. Germline CDR1 reads SNHLY; CDR2 reads FYNNEI. This TCR derives from an adult who had mild COVID-19 (a few samples of this study predate the infection). Cell type and time point are not known. Input material: PBMCs or a T cell subset sorted from them (not recorded which). The chain carries TRBV2 and TRBJ1-4; 7 nucleotides align to TRBD1. This CDR3 is CASSLQGPPSEKLFF. Written as DNA, the CDR3 is TGTGCCAGCAGTCTACAGGGGCCTCCTTCCGAAAAACTGTTTTTT.